This TCR beta chain was captured by sequencing in a study of T-cell reconstitution after alpha-beta-depleted transplantation in children. Findings of the study overall: After one year, T-cell counts and TCRbeta diversity mostly came from new T cells. By about two months after transplant, alpha-beta T cells reportedly arose from several hundred graft clones that had expanded. Surviving recipient T cells and thymic progenitors accounted for the high day-60 TCRbeta diversity observed in some patients.

The TCRbeta library was prepared with unique molecular identifiers. One entry per CDR3 protein, called by TCRdb with MiXCR from the PCR reads. The sample includes some 460,000 distinct CDR3 sequences, around 16% of them seen just once. In the case of this clonotype: The antigen is not known.

The material sequenced was PBMCs, mostly from graft donor cells, taken 360 days after TCRalphabeta/CD19-depleted stem cell transplant. This TCR came from a boy younger than two who had a stem cell transplant for Wiskott-Aldrich syndrome, so the T cells may come from the graft donor.

CDR3 in DNA: TGTGCCAGCAGTTTAGTTAATAGCAATCAGCCCCAGCATTTT. This sequence encodes CASSLVNSNQPQHF. This chain uses TRBV27 with TRBJ1-5; no clear D gene. Trimming pared 2 bases from V and 0 bases from J, leaving 5 bases between. This CDR3 comprises 14 residues. From germline, CDR1 is MNHEY and CDR2 SMNVEV (reference sequence).